This TCR beta chain was profiled in a study of T-cell reconstitution after alpha-beta-depleted transplantation in children listed by TCRdb under 2016. For context, the study as a whole: Using TCR repertoire profiling, the study followed T-cell immune reconstitution in a quantitative way in children after TCRalphabeta/CD19-depleted allogeneic hematopoietic cell transplantation.

General study outcomes and caveats: The apparently early alphabetaT-cell count recovery about two months after transplant was reportedly dependent on only several hundred rapidly expanded clones derived from non-depleted graft cells. Hyperexpanded clone frequencies declined over subsequent months; after one year, T-cell counts and TCRbeta diversity were mostly attributed to newly produced T cells. In some patients, the high TCRbeta diversity seen at day 60 was put down to recipient T cells and intrathymic progenitors that had survived conditioning.

Ten or more counts support this clonotype. There is no known antigen for this receptor. Base qualities are missing; no much larger clone stands one base away. The library was built by means of PCR. The sequencing machine was an Illumina HiSeq 2500. TCR library preparation used molecular barcoding, with unique molecular identifiers applied to normalize quantification of the TCRbeta repertoire. TCRdb trimmed public reads at Q25 via fastp, called clones via MiXCR and kept in-frame beta chains. Each entry merges the rows of one CDR3 protein and shows their most common DNA and genes. In this sample the table shows 350,000 to 500,000 distinct CDR3 sequences, roughly two fifths of which occur a single time. Under 35% of the sample is in the top ten clones. The meaning of the sample's treatment or condition label: allogeneic hematopoietic cell transplantation with graft depleted of TCRalphabeta T cells and CD19 B cells. The transplant recipients were children given TCRalphabeta/CD19-depleted allogeneic hematopoietic cell grafts.

The CDR3 spans 16 residues, from the cysteine through the phenylalanine. Only the CDR3 region is kept as DNA, spanning 48 bases read in frame from base 1. From V the trimming removes 6 bases and from J it removes 0 bases, while the gene matches leave 5 bases of the junction unaccounted for. In this chain, TRBV12-3 or TRBV12-4 is recombined with TRBJ1-5; 10 junctional bases match TRBD1. This TCR came from a girl aged 2-10 years with aplastic anemia, due to receive a stem cell transplant. Here the sequenced sample was PBMCs, taken before TCRalphabeta/CD19-depleted stem cell transplant. The bases read TGTGCCAGCAGCCGTGGACAGGGGGGTAGCAATCAGCCCCAGCATTTT. The encoded protein is CASSRGQGGSNQPQHF.